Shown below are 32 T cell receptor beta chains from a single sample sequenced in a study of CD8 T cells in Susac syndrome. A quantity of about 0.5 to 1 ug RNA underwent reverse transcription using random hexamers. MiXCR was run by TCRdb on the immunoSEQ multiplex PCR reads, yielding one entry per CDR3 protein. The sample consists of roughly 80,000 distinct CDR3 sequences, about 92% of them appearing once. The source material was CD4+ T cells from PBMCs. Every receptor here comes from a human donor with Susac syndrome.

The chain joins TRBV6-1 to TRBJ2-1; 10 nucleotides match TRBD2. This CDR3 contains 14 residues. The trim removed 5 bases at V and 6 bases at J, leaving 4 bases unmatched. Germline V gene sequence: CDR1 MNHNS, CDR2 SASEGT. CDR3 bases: TGTGCCAGCAGTCGGCTAGCGGGAGCCAATGAGCAGTTCTTC. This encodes CASSRLAGANEQFF.

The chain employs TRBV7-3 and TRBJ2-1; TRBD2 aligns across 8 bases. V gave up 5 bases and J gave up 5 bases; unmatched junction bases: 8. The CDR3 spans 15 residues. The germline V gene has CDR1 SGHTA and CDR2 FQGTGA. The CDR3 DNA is TGTGCCAGCAGCACGAGGGCGGGAGGAAACAATGAGCAGTTCTTC. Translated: CASSTRAGGNNEQFF.

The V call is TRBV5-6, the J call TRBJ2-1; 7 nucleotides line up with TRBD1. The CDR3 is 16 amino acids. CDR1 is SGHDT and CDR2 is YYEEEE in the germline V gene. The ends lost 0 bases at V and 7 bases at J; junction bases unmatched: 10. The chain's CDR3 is CASSLEQGLFGNEQFF. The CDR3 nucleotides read TGTGCCAGCAGCTTGGAACAGGGGCTTTTCGGGAATGAGCAGTTCTTC. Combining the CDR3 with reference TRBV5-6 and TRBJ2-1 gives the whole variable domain DAGVTQSPTHLIKTRGQQVTLRCSPKSGHDTVSWYQQALGQGPQFIFQYYEEEERQRGNFPDRFSGHQFPNYSSELNVNALLLGDSALYLCASSLEQGLFGNEQFFGPGTRLTVL.

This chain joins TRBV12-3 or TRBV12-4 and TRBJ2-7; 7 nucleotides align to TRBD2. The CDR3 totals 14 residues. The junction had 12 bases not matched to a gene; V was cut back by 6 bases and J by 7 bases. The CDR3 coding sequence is TGTGCCAGCAGGGCCGGGGGGAGAAAGGAAGAGCAGTACTTC. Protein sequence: CASRAGGRKEEQYF.

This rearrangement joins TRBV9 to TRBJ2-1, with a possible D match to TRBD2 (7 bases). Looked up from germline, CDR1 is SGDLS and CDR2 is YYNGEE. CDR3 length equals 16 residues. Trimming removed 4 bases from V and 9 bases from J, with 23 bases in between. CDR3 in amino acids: CASSPGLGGGRSEQFF. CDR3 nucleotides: TGTGCCAGCAGCCCGGGTCTAGGGGGAGGGCGGAGTGAGCAGTTCTTC.

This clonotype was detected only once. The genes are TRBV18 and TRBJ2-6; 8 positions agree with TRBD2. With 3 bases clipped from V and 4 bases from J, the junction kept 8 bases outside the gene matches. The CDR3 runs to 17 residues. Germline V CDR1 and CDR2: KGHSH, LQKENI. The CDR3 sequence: CASSPSAGVSGANVLTF. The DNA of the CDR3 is TGTGCCAGCTCACCCTCAGCGGGAGTATCCGGGGCCAACGTCCTGACTTTC. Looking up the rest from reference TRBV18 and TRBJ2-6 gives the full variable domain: NAGVMQNPRHLVRRRGQEARLRCSPMKGHSHVYWYRQLPEEGLKFMVYLQKENIIDESGMPKERFSAEFPKEGPSILRIQQVVRGDSAAYFCASSPSAGVSGANVLTFGAGSRLTVL.

The CDR3 here is CSVGGESNQPQHF. The CDR3 DNA reads as TGCAGCGTTGGCGGGGAAAGCAATCAGCCCCAGCATTTT. The gene calls are TRBV29-1 and TRBJ1-5; D remains ambiguous. The CDR3 runs to 13 residues. V lost 4 bases to trimming and J lost 1 base, with 8 bases between them. Germline V gene data show CDR1 as SQVTM and CDR2 as ANQGSEA.

In DNA, the CDR3 is TGCGCCAGCAGCCAGTGGGGACAGGGGAAATCGGATACGCAGTATTTT. Translating gives CASSQWGQGKSDTQYF. The V gene is TRBV4-3, the J gene TRBJ2-3, with TRBD1 matching over 10 bases. V was pared by 3 bases and J by 6 bases, with 9 bases of the junction left unmatched. The CDR3 is 16 residues long. CDR1 and CDR2 from the germline V gene are LGHNA and YSLEER.

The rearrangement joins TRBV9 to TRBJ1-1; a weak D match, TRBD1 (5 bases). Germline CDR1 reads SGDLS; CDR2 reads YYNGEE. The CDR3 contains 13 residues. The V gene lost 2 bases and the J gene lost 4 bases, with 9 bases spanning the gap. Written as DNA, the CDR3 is TGTGCCAGCAGCGTTTTGGGGGGCACTGAAGCTTTCTTT. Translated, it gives CASSVLGGTEAFF. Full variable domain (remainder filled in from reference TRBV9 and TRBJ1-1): DSGVTQTPKHLITATGQRVTLRCSPRSGDLSVYWYQQSLDQGLQFLIQYYNGEERAKGNILERFSAQQFPDLHSELNLSSLELGDSALYFCASSVLGGTEAFFGQGTRLTVV.

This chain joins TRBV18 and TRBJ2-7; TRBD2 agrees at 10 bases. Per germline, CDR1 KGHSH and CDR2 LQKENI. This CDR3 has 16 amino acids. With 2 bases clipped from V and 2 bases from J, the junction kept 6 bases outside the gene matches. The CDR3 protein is CASSPTASGRAYEQYF. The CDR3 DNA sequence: TGTGCCAGCTCACCAACGGCCAGCGGGAGGGCCTACGAGCAGTACTTC.

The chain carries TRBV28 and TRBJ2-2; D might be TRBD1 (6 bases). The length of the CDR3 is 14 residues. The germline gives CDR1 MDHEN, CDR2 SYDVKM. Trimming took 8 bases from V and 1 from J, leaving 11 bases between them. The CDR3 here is CASSGTQNTGELFF. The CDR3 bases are TGTGCCAGCTCCGGGACACAGAACACCGGGGAGCTGTTTTTT. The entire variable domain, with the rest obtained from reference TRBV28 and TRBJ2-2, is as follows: DVKVTQSSRYLVKRTGEKVFLECVQDMDHENMFWYRQDPGLGLRLIYFSYDVKMKEKGDIPEGYSVSREKKERFSLILESASTNQTSMYLCASSGTQNTGELFFGEGSRLTVL.

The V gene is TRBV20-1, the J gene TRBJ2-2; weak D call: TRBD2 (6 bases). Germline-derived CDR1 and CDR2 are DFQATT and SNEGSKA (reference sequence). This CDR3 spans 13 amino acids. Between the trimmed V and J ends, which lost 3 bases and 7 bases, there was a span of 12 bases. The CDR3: CSARWGDHGELFF. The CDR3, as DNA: TGCAGTGCTAGGTGGGGGGATCACGGGGAGCTGTTTTTT.

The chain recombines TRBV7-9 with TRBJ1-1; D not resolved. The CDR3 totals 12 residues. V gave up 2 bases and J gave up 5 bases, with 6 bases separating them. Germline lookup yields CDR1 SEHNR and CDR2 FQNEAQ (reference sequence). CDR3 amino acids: CASSLSQTEAFF. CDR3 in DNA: TGTGCCAGCAGCTTATCTCAGACTGAAGCTTTCTTT.

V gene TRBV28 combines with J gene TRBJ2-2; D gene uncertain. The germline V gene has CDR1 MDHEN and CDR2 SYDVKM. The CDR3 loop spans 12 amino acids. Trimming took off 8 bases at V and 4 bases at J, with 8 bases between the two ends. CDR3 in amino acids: CASGELTGELFF. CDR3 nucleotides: TGTGCCAGCGGAGAGCTCACCGGGGAGCTGTTTTTT.

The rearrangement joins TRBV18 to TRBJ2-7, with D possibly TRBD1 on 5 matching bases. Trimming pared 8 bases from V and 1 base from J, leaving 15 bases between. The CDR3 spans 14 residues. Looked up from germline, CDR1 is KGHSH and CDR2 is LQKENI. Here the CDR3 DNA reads TGTGCCAGCGAAATGGCTGGGGCTTCCTACGAGCAGTACTTC. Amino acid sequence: CASEMAGASYEQYF.

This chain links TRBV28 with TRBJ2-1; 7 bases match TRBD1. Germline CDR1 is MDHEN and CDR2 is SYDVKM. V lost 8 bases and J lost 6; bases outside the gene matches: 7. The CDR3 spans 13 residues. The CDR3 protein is CASQGVEFNEQFF. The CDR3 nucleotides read TGTGCCAGCCAGGGGGTGGAGTTCAATGAGCAGTTCTTC.

The CDR3 coding sequence is TGTGCCAGCAGCTTAGATCTTCGGTCAGGGGTCTGGGGTGAAGCTTTCTTT. Translating it yields CASSLDLRSGVWGEAFF. The chain links TRBV11-2 to TRBJ1-1; D is possibly TRBD1 (6 bases). This CDR3 comprises 17 residues. Germline loops: CDR1 SGHAT, CDR2 FQNNGV. Deletions cut 0 bases from V and 7 bases from J, with 21 bases between.

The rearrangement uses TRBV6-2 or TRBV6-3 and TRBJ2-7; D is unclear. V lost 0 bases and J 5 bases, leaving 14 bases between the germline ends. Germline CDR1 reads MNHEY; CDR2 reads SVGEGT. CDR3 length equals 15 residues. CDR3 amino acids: CASSYSRHGFDEQYF. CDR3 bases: TGTGCCAGCAGTTACTCGCGACATGGGTTTGACGAGCAGTACTTC.

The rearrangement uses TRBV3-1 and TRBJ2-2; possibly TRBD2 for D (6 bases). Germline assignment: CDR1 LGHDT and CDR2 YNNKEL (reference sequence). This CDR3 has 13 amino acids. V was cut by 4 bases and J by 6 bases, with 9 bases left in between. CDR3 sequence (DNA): TGTGCCAGCAGCCGGGGGGTCCCCGGGGAGCTGTTTTTT. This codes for CASSRGVPGELFF. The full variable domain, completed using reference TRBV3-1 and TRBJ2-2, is DTAVSQTPKYLVTQMGNDKSIKCEQNLGHDTMYWYKQDSKKFLKIMFSYNNKELIINETVPNRFSPKSPDKAHLNLHINSLELGDSAVYFCASSRGVPGELFFGEGSRLTVL.

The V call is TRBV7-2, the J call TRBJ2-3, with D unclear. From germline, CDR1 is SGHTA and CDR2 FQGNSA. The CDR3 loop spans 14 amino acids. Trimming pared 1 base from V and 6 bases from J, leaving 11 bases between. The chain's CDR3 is CASSLGVGPDTQYF. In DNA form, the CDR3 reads TGTGCCAGCAGCTTAGGGGTCGGTCCGGATACGCAGTATTTT.

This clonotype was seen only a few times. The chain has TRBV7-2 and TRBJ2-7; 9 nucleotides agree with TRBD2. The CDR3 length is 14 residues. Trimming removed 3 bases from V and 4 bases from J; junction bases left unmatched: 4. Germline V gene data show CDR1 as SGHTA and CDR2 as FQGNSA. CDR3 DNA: TGTGCCAGCAGCTTGCGGGGGGGCGGATACGAGCAGTACTTC. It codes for CASSLRGGGYEQYF.

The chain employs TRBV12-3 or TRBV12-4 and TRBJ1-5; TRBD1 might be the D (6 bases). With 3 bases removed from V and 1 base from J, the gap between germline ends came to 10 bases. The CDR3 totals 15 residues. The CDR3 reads CASSFRQESNQPQHF. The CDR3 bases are TGTGCCAGCAGTTTTAGACAGGAGAGCAATCAGCCCCAGCATTTT.

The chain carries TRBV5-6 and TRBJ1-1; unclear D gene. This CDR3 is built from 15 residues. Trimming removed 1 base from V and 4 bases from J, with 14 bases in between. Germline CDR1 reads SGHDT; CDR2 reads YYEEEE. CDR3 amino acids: CASSLFDGLGTEAFF. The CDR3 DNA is TGTGCCAGCAGCTTGTTTGACGGTTTGGGCACTGAAGCTTTCTTT.

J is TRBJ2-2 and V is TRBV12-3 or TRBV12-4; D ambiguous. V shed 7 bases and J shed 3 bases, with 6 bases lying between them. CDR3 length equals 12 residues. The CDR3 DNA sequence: TGTGCCAGCACTGCCGACACCGGGGAGCTGTTTTTT. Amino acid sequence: CASTADTGELFF.

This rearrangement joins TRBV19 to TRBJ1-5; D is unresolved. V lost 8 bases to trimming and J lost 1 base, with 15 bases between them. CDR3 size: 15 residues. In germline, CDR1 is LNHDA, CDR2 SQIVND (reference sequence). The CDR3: CASLPGLGSNQPQHF. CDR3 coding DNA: TGTGCCAGTTTACCGGGTCTTGGGAGCAATCAGCCCCAGCATTTT.

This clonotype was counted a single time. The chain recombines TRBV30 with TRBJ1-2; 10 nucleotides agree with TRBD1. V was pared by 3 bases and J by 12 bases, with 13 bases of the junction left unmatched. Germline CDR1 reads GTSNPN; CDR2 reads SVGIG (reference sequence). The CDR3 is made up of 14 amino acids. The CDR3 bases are TGTGCCTGGAGCCACGGGGGGGACAGGGGACAGGACACCTTC. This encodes CAWSHGGDRGQDTF.

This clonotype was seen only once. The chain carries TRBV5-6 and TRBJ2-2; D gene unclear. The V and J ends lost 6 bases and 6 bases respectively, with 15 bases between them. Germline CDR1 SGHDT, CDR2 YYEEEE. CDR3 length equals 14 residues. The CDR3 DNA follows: TGTGCCAGCAACCCTTTAGACCAGGCCGGGGAGCTGTTTTTT. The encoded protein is CASNPLDQAGELFF.

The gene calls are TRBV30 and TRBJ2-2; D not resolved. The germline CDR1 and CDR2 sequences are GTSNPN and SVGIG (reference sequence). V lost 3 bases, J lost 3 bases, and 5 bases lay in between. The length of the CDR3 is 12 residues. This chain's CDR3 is CAWRPYTGELFF. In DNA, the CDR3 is TGTGCCTGGAGACCCTACACCGGGGAGCTGTTTTTT.

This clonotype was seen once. The CDR3 loop reads CSARTSWETQYF. CDR3 DNA sequence: TGCAGTGCTAGGACTAGTTGGGAGACCCAGTACTTC. The V and J genes are TRBV20-1 and TRBJ2-5; possibly TRBD2 for D (6 bases). CDR3 length equals 12 residues. V was clipped by 3 bases and J by 5 bases, with 10 bases between them. Germline loops: CDR1 DFQATT, CDR2 SNEGSKA (reference sequence).

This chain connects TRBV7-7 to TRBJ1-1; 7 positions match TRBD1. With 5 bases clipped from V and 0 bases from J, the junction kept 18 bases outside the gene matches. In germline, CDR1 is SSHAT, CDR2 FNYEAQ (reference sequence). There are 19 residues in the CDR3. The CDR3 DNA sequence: TGTGCCAGCAGCGGGCCGACAGGGACGTGCTCCCTCATGAACACTGAAGCTTTCTTT. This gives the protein CASSGPTGTCSLMNTEAFF.

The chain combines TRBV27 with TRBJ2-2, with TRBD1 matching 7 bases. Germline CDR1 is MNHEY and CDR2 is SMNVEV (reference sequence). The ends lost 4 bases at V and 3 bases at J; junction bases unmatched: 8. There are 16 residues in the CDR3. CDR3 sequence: CASSSTGYSDTGELFF. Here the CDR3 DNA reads TGTGCCAGCAGTTCGACAGGGTATAGCGACACCGGGGAGCTGTTTTTT.

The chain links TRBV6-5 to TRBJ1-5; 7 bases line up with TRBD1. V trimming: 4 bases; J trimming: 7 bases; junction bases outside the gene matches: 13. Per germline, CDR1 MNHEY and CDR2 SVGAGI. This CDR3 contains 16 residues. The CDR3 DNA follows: TGTGCCAGCAGTTCCTATCAGGGGGGAGGCGCGCAGCCCCAGCATTTT. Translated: CASSSYQGGGAQPQHF.